Here is one TCR beta chain with its context. The sample is drawn from a study of T cell changes during pregnancy in multiple sclerosis. Trimming removed 2 bases at V and 1 base at J, with 8 bases between. The CDR3 is 14 amino acids. Germline V lookup: CDR1 LNHDA, CDR2 SQIVND (reference sequence). Here immunoSEQ multiplex PCR was the method, and the copy in TCRdb shows in-frame clones only, minus some. The table shows 100,000 to 130,000 clones, with 85% to 95% occurring only once. The chain uses TRBV19 and TRBJ1-1; D unresolved. Source: peripheral blood, taken in the third trimester of pregnancy. This sequence originates from a female donor in good health, enrolled as a control in a pregnancy study. CDR3 sequence: CASSIHSENTEAFF. The CDR3 DNA reads TGTGCCAGTAGTATACATTCAGAGAACACTGAAGCTTTCTTT.